A selection of T cell receptor beta chains follows, all from one sample in a study of neurological immune-mediated disorders. TCRdb re-called the 5' RACE reads with MiXCR, one entry per CDR3 protein. The sample carries about 99,000 distinct CDR3 sequences, 9.5% to 14% recorded once. The sample was PBMCs. These receptors were collected from a female donor with HTLV-1-associated myelopathy (HAM/TSP). The CDR3 runs from the conserved cysteine through the conserved F or W. A D gene is named only where the DNA matches it firmly. Only some rows state a clone size, as once, few, many or a class for expanded clones.

NA	TRBV24-1	many	TRBJ1-5	TGTGCCACCAGTTCAGGGAATCAGCCCCAGCATTTT	CATSSGNQPQHF
NA	TRBV29-1	many	TRBJ1-2	TGCAGCGTTGAAGATGTGGGGCGTTCAGGACATGGCTACACCTTC	CSVEDVGRSGHGYTF
NA	TRBV4-3	many	TRBJ1-2	TGCGCCAGCAGCCAAGGGGCCTGGGGTGGTGGCTACACCTTC	CASSQGAWGGGYTF
TRBD2	TRBV5-1	once	TRBJ2-1	TGCGCCAGCAGCTTGGAATGGCGGGGGGGCGCGTATTTCTTC	CASSLEWRGGAYFF
NA	TRBV27	many	TRBJ2-1	TGTGCCAGCACCCTATGGGGCAGTGACTCCTACAATGAGCAGTTCTTC	CASTLWGSDSYNEQFF
TRBD1	TRBV5-1	many	TRBJ2-1	TGCGCCAGCAGCGGCGCCACAGGGGGCGGTGAGCAGTTCTTC	CASSGATGGGEQFF
NA	TRBV29-1	NA	TRBJ1-1	TGCAGCGGTACCATGAACACTGAAGCTTTCTTT	CSGTMNTEAFF
NA	TRBV29-1	NA	TRBJ2-5	TGCAGCGTTGAAGATCTAGGGGAGACCCAGTACTTC	CSVEDLGETQYF
NA	TRBV18	NA	TRBJ2-6	TGTGCCAGCTCACCACCTAACTCAATTAGCTCTGGGACCAACGTCCTGACTTTC	CASSPPNSISSGTNVLTF
TRBD2	TRBV7-9	many	TRBJ2-1	TGTGCCAGCAGCTTGGCTAGCGGGCGCTCCTACAATGAGCAGTTCTTC	CASSLASGRSYNEQFF
NA	TRBV7-9	many	TRBJ2-2	TGTGCCAGCAGCTTAACGAAAGGACAGTCGAACACCGGGGAGCTGTTTTTT	CASSLTKGQSNTGELFF
NA	TRBV5-1	many	TRBJ1-6	TGCGCCAGCAGCTCCCAAACAATATATACCGGGACACTTAATTCACCCCTCCACTTT	CASSSQTIYTGTLNSPLHF
NA	TRBV11-1	many	TRBJ2-7	TGTGCCAGCACCTGGGGGGCAGTAGTATACGAGCAGTACTTC	CASTWGAVVYEQYF
NA	TRBV25-1	NA	TRBJ1-4	TGTGCCAGCCGCCCCTCGGCAACTAATGAAAAACTGTTTTTT	CASRPSATNEKLFF
NA	TRBV6-1	many	TRBJ2-3	TGTGCCAGCACCTGGGATCCCCACACAAGTACTGATACGCAGTATTTT	CASTWDPHTSTDTQYF
TRBD1	TRBV5-1	once	TRBJ2-5	TGCGCCAGCAGCCCCGGGACAGCCCTTCTCAAGACCCAGTACTTC	CASSPGTALLKTQYF
TRBD1	TRBV12-3/TRBV12-4	many	TRBJ1-5	TGTGCCAGCAGACTGAGACAGGGGCCATCCAATCAGCCCCAGCATTTT	CASRLRQGPSNQPQHF
TRBD1	TRBV12-3/TRBV12-4	many	TRBJ1-5	TGTGCCAGCAGTCTTCGACAGGGGGGAAATAGCAATCAGCCCCAGCATTTT	CASSLRQGGNSNQPQHF
NA	TRBV20-1	many	TRBJ2-3	TGCAGTGGTTTCGGTAGAGGAACAGATACGCAGTATTTT	CSGFGRGTDTQYF
NA	TRBV19	many	TRBJ1-2	TGTGCCAGTAGTATAACAGGTTCCTATGGCTACACCTTC	CASSITGSYGYTF
NA	TRBV9	many	TRBJ2-5	TGTGCCAGCAGCGTAGTGGGGTCGGGGGAAGAGACCCAGTACTTC	CASSVVGSGEETQYF
NA	TRBV20-1	many	TRBJ1-5	TGCAGTGCTATATTACGGGCAGGAGAATTAAATCAGCCCCAGCATTTT	CSAILRAGELNQPQHF